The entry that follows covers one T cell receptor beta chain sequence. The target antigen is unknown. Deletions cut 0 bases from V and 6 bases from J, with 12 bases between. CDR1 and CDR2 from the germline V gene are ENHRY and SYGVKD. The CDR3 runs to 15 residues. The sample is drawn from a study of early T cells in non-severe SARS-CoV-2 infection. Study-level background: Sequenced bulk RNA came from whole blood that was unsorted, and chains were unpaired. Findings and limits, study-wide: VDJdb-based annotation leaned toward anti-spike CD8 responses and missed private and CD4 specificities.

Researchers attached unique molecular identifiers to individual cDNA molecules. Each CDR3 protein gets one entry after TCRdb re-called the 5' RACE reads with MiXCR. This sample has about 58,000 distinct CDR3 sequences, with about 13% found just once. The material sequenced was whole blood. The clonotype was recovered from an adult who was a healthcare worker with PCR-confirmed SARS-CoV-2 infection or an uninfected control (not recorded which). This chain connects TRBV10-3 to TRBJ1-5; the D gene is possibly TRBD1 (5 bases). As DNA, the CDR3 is TGTGCCATCAGTGAGTCCGATGGGGGGATTCAGCCCCAGCATTTT. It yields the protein CAISESDGGIQPQHF.